The rows below give T cell receptor beta chains drawn from one sample of a study of cytomegalovirus exposure and HLA in healthy donors. Here immunoSEQ multiplex PCR was the method, and the copy in TCRdb shows in-frame clones only, minus some. The repertoire holds roughly 180,000 clones, with about 82% as singletons. Sequencing used PBMCs. The receptor source for this set is a male donor in good health and CMV-seronegative. Both conserved end residues are part of each CDR3.

V gene	J gene	CDR3 protein
TRBV2	TRBJ2-1	CASPGTGTDEQFF
TRBV2	TRBJ1-1	CASRKVTGGSGKTEAFF
TRBV19	TRBJ2-5	CASSTSGGAFETQYF
TRBV4-2	TRBJ2-2	CASSQDGAVTGELFF
TRBV5-4	TRBJ2-7	CASSFSGGEQYF
TRBV6-5	TRBJ2-2	CASSYLSGELFF
TRBV19	TRBJ2-5	CASSISGSTGTQYF
TRBV12-5	TRBJ2-1	CASGLGTDNEQFF
TRBV9	TRBJ2-1	CASSVDPRGSDNEQFF
TRBV11-2	TRBJ2-5	CASSPGTRGYLETQYF
TRBV27	TRBJ2-7	CASSLGLARSDEQYF
TRBV7-2	TRBJ2-5	CASSLHPSRVGETQYF
TRBV29-1	TRBJ2-3	CSVTSRAGSSTDTQYF
TRBV30	TRBJ1-4	CAWSGAGPEKLFF
TRBV5-1	TRBJ2-5	CASSLPSGGAGETQYF
TRBV30	TRBJ2-1	CAWGRGISYNEQFF
TRBV9	TRBJ2-3	CASSAQGARADTQYF
TRBV5-4	TRBJ2-7	CASSSPGLAGRQYF
TRBV19	TRBJ2-1	CASSIQTGTDNEQFF
TRBV19	TRBJ1-1	CASSMGTGDEAFF
TRBV28	TRBJ2-2	CASSFGQGITGELFF
TRBV6-1	TRBJ2-2	CASSDRTGSTGELFF
TRBV16	TRBJ1-1	CASSGGARAAEAFF
TRBV2	TRBJ1-2	CASSPGQGNLYGYTF
TRBV5-1	TRBJ2-4	CASSPGLAGGENIQYF
TRBV9	TRBJ2-5	CASSPKTGGLTQYF
TRBV5-1	TRBJ2-1	CASSQTSGRIRDEQFF
TRBV5-8	TRBJ1-5	CASSLAGTGGSNQPQHF
TRBV18	TRBJ1-5	CASSEGIQPQHF
TRBV12-5	TRBJ1-5	CASAPPGQGDFSDQPQHF
TRBV7-2	TRBJ2-3	CASSLTFRGRGNTDTQYF
TRBV6-5	TRBJ2-7	CASSPTSGIYEQYF
TRBV4-3	TRBJ2-1	CASSQEIVRGGEQFF
TRBV4-1	TRBJ2-1	CASGDLDNEQFF
TRBV28	TRBJ1-5	CASSPLGEGQPQHF
TRBV4-2	TRBJ2-7	CASSQVGGRLSYEQYF
TRBV18	TRBJ1-1	CASSPLQGRVNTEAFF
TRBV7-9	TRBJ1-2	CASSQLAYGYPF
TRBV29-1	NA	CSVRGMDHELYEQYF
TRBV7-9	TRBJ2-7	CASSLAGGQGNEQYF
TRBV7-2	TRBJ2-1	CASSYTGTGFPSSYNEQFF
TRBV27	TRBJ2-1	CASSFITSGNYNEQFF
TRBV23-1	TRBJ2-2	CASSHLREGRDGELFF
TRBV4-1	TRBJ2-7	CASSQENDYSYEQYF
TRBV7-9	TRBJ2-7	CASSFSGTSGSYEQYF
TRBV7-2	TRBJ2-7	CASSSRTGWEQYF
TRBV1	TRBJ2-3	CTSSQDRGWGDTDTQYF
TRBV7-2	TRBJ1-1	CASSPPNRGTEAFF
TRBV6-5	TRBJ2-3	CASSLLAGGTDTQYF
TRBV7-2	TRBJ1-2	CASSPGQGAIYGYTF
TRBV5-1	TRBJ2-1	CASSLMAGGPNEQFF
TRBV5-1	TRBJ2-7	CASRSGSSYEQYF
TRBV4-2	TRBJ2-7	CASSLGREVSYEQYF
TRBV9	NA	CASSVGHRDYEQYF
TRBV5-6	TRBJ2-6	CASSPGGTGGAGANVLTF
TRBV7-9	TRBJ1-3	CASSSHRDRGSGNTIYF
TRBV7-3	TRBJ2-7	CASSSNRGTDEQYF
TRBV4-2	TRBJ1-3	CASSQPTGAGNTIYF
TRBV25-1	TRBJ2-7	CASRGLTYEQYF
TRBV30	TRBJ2-1	CAWDPLTGGSYNEQFF